This section outlines one TCR beta chain sequence together with its context. The CDR3 runs to 15 residues. Germline CDR1 reads SGHTA; CDR2 reads FQGNSA. V dropped 1 base and J dropped 3 bases, with 10 bases sitting between them. This specimen comes from a study of PD-L1 blockade in urothelial cancer. Turning to the study itself: Between 0 and 3 chemotherapy regimens preceded treatment for each patient. Analyses were performed on blood at 3 weeks after treatment start (the second dose) and at 6 weeks.

PCRs each included synthetic TCR analog templates spiked in. TCRdb keeps only in-frame clones here, not all; method: immunoSEQ multiplex PCR. This table has some 52,000 clones, around three quarters appearing once. V and J are TRBV7-2 and TRBJ1-5; perhaps TRBD1 as D (6 bases). The TCR comes from a man between 70 and 80 years old with urothelial cancer. The sample was PBMCs, taken around atezolizumab (anti-PD-L1) treatment. CDR3 bases: TGTGCCAGCAGCTTAGGAGGACAGAACAATCAGCCCCAGCATTTT. Its protein product is CASSLGGQNNQPQHF. Together with reference TRBV7-2 and TRBJ1-5, the CDR3 gives the full variable domain: GAGVSQSPSNKVTEKGKDVELRCDPISGHTALYWYRQSLGQGLEFLIYFQGNSAPDKSGLPSDRFSAERTGGSVSTLTIQRTQQEDSAVYLCASSLGGQNNQPQHFGDGTRLSIL.